This TCR beta chain was obtained from a study of T cell repertoires in cytomegalovirus infection. Study-level background: The public TCR beta signatures pointed to both CMV infection and matching HLA type.

MiXCR, run by TCRdb on the reads, gives a single entry per CDR3 protein. Seen here are 150,000 to 160,000 distinct CDR3 sequences, around 20% observed once, and the top ten hold 11%. Trimming left V 8 bases short and J 3 bases short, with 8 bases between. Germline-derived CDR1 and CDR2 are SGHTA and FQGNSA. The length of the CDR3 is 11 residues. This clonotype was seen ten or more times. What it binds is unknown. Study results and caveats: Clonotype analysis showed dominance of the ex vivo response by HLA-C-restricted CMV-specific TCR beta clonotypes.

The sample consisted of PBMCs. This TCR was recovered from a human donor in good health (CMV status not recorded). Some clones in this sample may be carry-over from other donors' samples. This sequence joins TRBV7-2 and TRBJ2-7; D possibly corresponds to TRBD2 (5 bases). CDR3 region: CASGRNYEQYF. The CDR3 nucleotides read TGTGCCAGCGGGAGAAACTACGAGCAGTACTTC. The entire variable domain, with the rest obtained from reference TRBV7-2 and TRBJ2-7, is as follows: GAGVSQSPSNKVTEKGKDVELRCDPISGHTALYWYRQSLGQGLEFLIYFQGNSAPDKSGLPSDRFSAERTGGSVSTLTIQRTQQEDSAVYLCASGRNYEQYFGPGTRLTVT.